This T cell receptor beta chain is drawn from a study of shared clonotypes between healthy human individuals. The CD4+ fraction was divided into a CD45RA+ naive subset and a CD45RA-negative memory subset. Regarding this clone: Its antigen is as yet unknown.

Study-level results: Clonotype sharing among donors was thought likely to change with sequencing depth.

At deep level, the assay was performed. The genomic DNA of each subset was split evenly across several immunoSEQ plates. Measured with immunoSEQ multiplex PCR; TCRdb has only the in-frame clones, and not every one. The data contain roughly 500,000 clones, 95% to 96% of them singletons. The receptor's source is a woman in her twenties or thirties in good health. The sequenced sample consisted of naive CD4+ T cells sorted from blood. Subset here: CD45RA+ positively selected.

The CDR3 loop reads CASSIGQGRAGELFF. The CDR3 nucleotides read TGTGCCAGTAGTATAGGACAGGGGAGGGCCGGGGAGCTGTTTTTT. The chain carries TRBV19 and TRBJ2-2; maybe TRBD1 (8 bases). The CDR3 covers 15 residues. V lost 1 base and J 6 bases, leaving 12 bases between the germline ends. The germline gives CDR1 LNHDA, CDR2 SQIVND (reference sequence).